This record looks at one TCR beta chain sequence and its context. No antigen is known for it. These data belong to a study of beta chain features in type 1 diabetes. Overall study results and limits: Fewer junction insertions and more nucleotide deletions appeared in type 1 diabetes patients. Moderate yet significant TCRB CDR3 shortening was seen in Type 1 diabetes patients in all four CD4+ subsets. In the patient group, naive, central memory and Treg TCRB repertoires seemed more alike than in the healthy donor group.

CDR3 size: 11 residues. Germline values: CDR1 SGHVS, CDR2 FNYEAQ. The germline V and J ends were trimmed by 7 bases and 14 bases, with 17 bases remaining between them. Each donor gave one heparinised blood draw averaging approximately 120 mL. Expressed TCRB transcripts were sequenced after all isolated RNA was converted to cDNA. Data came from immunoSEQ multiplex PCR; TCRdb stores just in-frame clones and leaves some out. The sample holds around 130,000 clones, around 9% seen once. The receptor was derived from a man aged 30-40 years with type 1 diabetes. The chain employs TRBV7-6 and TRBJ1-2; TRBD1 might be the D (6 bases). Sequencing was performed on central memory CD4+ T cells from blood. The CDR3 bases are TGTGCCAGCAACCTGGACAGAAAGTCTACCTTC. This encodes CASNLDRKSTF.